The source of this T cell receptor beta chain is a study of early T cells in non-severe SARS-CoV-2 infection. Looking at the study overall: Chains were unpaired, as sequencing was done on bulk RNA from unsorted whole blood.

Unique molecular identifiers were added to individual cDNA molecules. TCRdb analysed the 5' RACE reads with MiXCR anew, one entry per CDR3 protein. This table holds tens of thousands of distinct CDR3 sequences, about 15% found once. Whole-study findings and limits: Private and CD4 specificities were missed by VDJdb matching, which favored anti-spike CD8 responses.

Germline CDR1 is DFQATT and CDR2 is SNEGSKA (reference sequence). V was clipped by 3 bases and J by 2 bases, with 13 bases between them. The CDR3 consists of 14 residues. This clonotype was counted only a few times. Its specificity is not known. Sequencing used whole blood. The rearrangement links TRBV20-1 to TRBJ2-5; the D gene could be TRBD1 or TRBD2 (5 bases each). The source is an adult who was a healthcare worker with PCR-confirmed SARS-CoV-2 infection or an uninfected control (not recorded which). The CDR3 here is CSARGTGPQETQYF. The CDR3 DNA sequence: TGCAGTGCTAGGGGGACCGGGCCTCAAGAGACCCAGTACTTC.